The subject of this entry is one T cell receptor beta chain. Its specificity is unknown. Germline V gene sequence: CDR1 LNHDA, CDR2 SQIVND (reference sequence). There are 17 residues in the CDR3. The V gene end was trimmed by 9 bases and the J gene end by 0 bases; junction bases not matched to a gene: 10. These data originate in a study of T cell responses to AZD1222 COVID-19 vaccine. The overall study: Second doses that came at about 4 or about 12 weeks were put together. Whole-study results and caveats: Among vaccine-associated CD4 TCRs, coverage spanned spike, with dominance at 160-218 and 743-854. Clonal diversity was possibly underestimated; the donors were predominantly white British and more often female. Among those given AZD1222, only five or six were seropositive at baseline.

TCRdb keeps only in-frame clones here, not all; method: immunoSEQ multiplex PCR. This table has about 210,000 clones, almost 95% appearing once. The specimen was peripheral blood, collected on day 0 of AZD1222 vaccination. This TCR was sampled from an adult in good health. This chain links TRBV19 with TRBJ2-6, with 8 bases lining up with TRBD1. The CDR3 region is CASASGTGVSGANVLTF. CDR3 DNA: TGTGCCAGCGCCTCCGGGACAGGAGTCTCTGGGGCCAACGTCCTGACTTTC.